This T cell receptor beta chain was profiled in a study of blood T cell repertoires in COVID-19. Study-level background: Sites in the United States, Italy and Spain provided acute and convalescent COVID-19 samples. Sources were T cells, B-cell-depleted T cells, or PBMCs; the material itself was cDNA or gDNA.

Patients from Seattle were sampled longitudinally, starting during active infection. In the source study's methods: Nucleated cell number was recorded as an estimate derived from reference gene primer amplification. This table comes from immunoSEQ multiplex PCR, and its TCRdb copy is limited to in-frame clones, with some not included. V and J calls and clone size come straight from that table; D and trimming were deduced from the DNA. The data hold roughly 320,000 clones, with just under 90% observed a single time. With 4 bases removed from V and 6 bases from J, the gap between germline ends came to 15 bases. The CDR3 has 14 residues. Germline lookup yields CDR1 MRHNA and CDR2 SNTAGT.

This chain links TRBV6-4 with TRBJ2-5, with a tentative D call TRBD2 (6 bases). Specimen: peripheral blood. The receptor comes from a woman aged 30 to 39 with COVID-19, enrolled during active disease. CDR3 DNA sequence: TGTGCCAGCAGTGGGCACGGGGGATGGAAGACCCAGTACTTC. Protein: CASSGHGGWKTQYF.